This passage covers 20 T cell receptor beta chains from one sample sequenced in a study of control samples from healthy donors and cancer patients. Produced via immunoSEQ multiplex PCR; TCRdb's table is partial and in-frame only. This table holds 130,000 or so clones, nearly 90% found once. Material for sequencing was blood. These receptors were obtained from a man aged 45-65 years in good health.

CDR3 nucleotide sequence: TGTGCCAGCAGCCTCGGAGGGGGGCGCTACAATGAGCAGTTCTTC. Translation: CASSLGGGRYNEQFF. This chain joins TRBV7-3 and TRBJ2-1, with D possibly being TRBD1 or TRBD2 (6 bases each). The germline V gene has CDR1 SGHTA and CDR2 FQGTGA. V gave up 5 bases and J gave up 3 bases, with 14 bases separating them. The CDR3 is 15 residues long.

The V gene is TRBV3-1 (or the pseudogene TRBV3-2), the J gene TRBJ1-5, with D hard to call. This CDR3 contains 15 residues. Germline CDR1 LGHDT, CDR2 YNNKEL (reference sequence). Trimming pared 0 bases from V and 4 bases from J, leaving 10 bases between. CDR3 nucleotide sequence: TGTGCCAGCAGCCAAGATGGAGGGTCAAATCAGCCCCAGCATTTT. Amino acids: CASSQDGGSNQPQHF.

The chain uses TRBV6-2 or TRBV6-3 and TRBJ2-2, with D possibly TRBD1 on 6 matching bases. The CDR3 is made up of 15 amino acids. The germline V gene has CDR1 MNHEY and CDR2 SVGEGT. V dropped 6 bases and J dropped 4 bases, with 15 bases sitting between them. The chain's CDR3 is CASSRAGTTTGELFF. In DNA form, the CDR3 reads TGTGCCAGCAGCCGGGCAGGGACAACCACCGGGGAGCTGTTTTTT.

The CDR3 bases are TGTGCCAGCAGCCAAAACACAGGAGGTTACCTGGAGACCCAGTACTTC. Translated: CASSQNTGGYLETQYF. This chain uses TRBV14 with TRBJ2-5; D may match TRBD1 or TRBD2 (5 bases each). Trimming pared 2 bases from V and 5 bases from J, leaving 18 bases between. CDR1 SGHDN and CDR2 FVKESK come from the germline V gene. The CDR3 runs to 16 residues.

This rearrangement joins TRBV27 to TRBJ2-1; D unclear. This CDR3 has 16 residues. Trimming cost V 2 bases and J 9 bases, with 20 bases left between them. Germline V gives CDR1 MNHEY, CDR2 SMNVEV (reference sequence). In nucleotides, the CDR3 is TGTGCCAGCAGTTTACCGGGCACTACGTTGCCGGGTGAGCAGTTCTTC. Translation: CASSLPGTTLPGEQFF.

The chain uses TRBV4-1 and TRBJ2-3; D is ambiguous. The ends were cut back, 4 bases at V and 0 bases at J, with 14 bases in the middle. This CDR3 is 16 amino acids long. CDR1 and CDR2 from the germline V gene are MGHRA and YSYEKL. The CDR3 protein is CASSLTDGSSTDTQYF. As DNA, the CDR3 is TGCGCCAGCAGCCTCACGGACGGTTCTAGCACAGATACGCAGTATTTT.

This rearrangement joins TRBV30 to TRBJ1-3; the D gene is possibly TRBD1 (5 bases). Germline values: CDR1 GTSNPN, CDR2 SVGIG (reference sequence). The V gene lost 0 bases and the J gene lost 2 bases, with 11 bases spanning the gap. This CDR3 comprises 15 residues. The CDR3: CAWSVRGWAGNTIYF. In DNA, the CDR3 is TGTGCCTGGAGTGTACGGGGGTGGGCTGGAAACACCATATATTTT.

V and J are TRBV10-3 and TRBJ2-7; 7 bases fit TRBD1. V gave up 4 bases and J gave up 2 bases; unmatched junction bases: 5. This CDR3 comprises 14 residues. The V gene's germline CDR1 is ENHRY and CDR2 SYGVKD. The DNA for the CDR3 is TGTGCCATCAGTGTAGGGGGCTCTGCCTACGAGCAGTACTTC. It codes for CAISVGGSAYEQYF.

The V gene is TRBV7-9, the J gene TRBJ1-6; D remains ambiguous. The CDR3 extends over 13 amino acids. Per the germline V gene, CDR1 is SEHNR and CDR2 is FQNEAQ (reference sequence). Deletions cut 1 base from V and 10 bases from J, with 8 bases between. CDR3 nucleotides: TGTGCCAGCAGCTTAGATTCACCCTCACCCCTCCACTTT. It is translated as CASSLDSPSPLHF. Complete variable domain (other parts from reference TRBV7-9 and TRBJ1-6): DTGVSQNPRHKITKRGQNVTFRCDPISEHNRLYWYRQTLGQGPEFLTYFQNEAQLEKSRLLSDRFSAERPKGSFSTLEIQRTEQGDSAMYLCASSLDSPSPLHFGNGTRLTVT.

This sequence joins TRBV11-2 and TRBJ1-6, with a tentative D call TRBD1 (6 bases). The CDR3 loop spans 18 amino acids. Trimming cost V 1 base and J 5 bases, with 18 bases left between them. Germline lookup yields CDR1 SGHAT and CDR2 FQNNGV. The CDR3, as DNA: TGTGCCAGCAGCTTAGCCCCGGGCAGGGGTGGACATAATTCACCCCTCCACTTT. Translating it yields CASSLAPGRGGHNSPLHF.

V and J are TRBV5-1 and TRBJ1-3; D is unresolved. This CDR3 spans 13 amino acids. V was trimmed by 3 bases and J by 4 bases, leaving 8 bases between them. Germline CDR1 is SGHRS and CDR2 is YFSETQ. As DNA, the CDR3 is TGCGCCAGCAGCTCTTTTGCAGGAAACACCATATATTTT. It translates to CASSSFAGNTIYF.

V is TRBV5-4 and J is TRBJ2-5; D unresolved. The germline CDR1 and CDR2 sequences are SGHNT and YYREEE (reference sequence). The CDR3 is made up of 13 amino acids. The V gene lost 3 bases and the J gene lost 5 bases, with 11 bases spanning the gap. As DNA, the CDR3 is TGTGCCAGCAGCTATCCCGGCCTTGAGACCCAGTACTTC. Translating it yields CASSYPGLETQYF.

The V gene is TRBV5-1, the J gene TRBJ1-2; weak D call: TRBD1 (6 bases). The germline gives CDR1 SGHRS, CDR2 YFSETQ. The CDR3 has 12 residues. V was shortened by 4 bases and J by 7 bases, with 11 bases between the two germline ends. As DNA, the CDR3 is TGCGCCAGCAGCCCGGACAGCTTTGGCTACACCTTC. Amino acids: CASSPDSFGYTF.

This rearrangement joins TRBV28 to TRBJ1-5, with D possibly being TRBD1 (6 bases). V lost 8 bases to trimming and J lost 7 bases, with 15 bases between them. Germline V lookup: CDR1 MDHEN, CDR2 SYDVKM. The CDR3 runs to 13 residues. CDR3 DNA: TGTGCCAGCGCGAGGGGGATCATACAGCCCCAGCATTTT. It is translated as CASARGIIQPQHF.

The chain links TRBV7-2 to TRBJ2-7; D remains unclear. Trimming left V 6 bases short and J 0 bases short, with 21 bases between. The CDR3 runs 17 residues. Germline assignment: CDR1 SGHTA and CDR2 FQGNSA. The CDR3 region is CASRGYESLSSSYEQYF. The CDR3 nucleotides are TGTGCCAGCAGAGGGTACGAAAGCCTATCAAGCTCCTACGAGCAGTACTTC.

The genes are TRBV2 and TRBJ2-5; weak D call: TRBD2 (7 bases). The V and J ends lost 5 bases and 4 bases respectively, with 23 bases between them. This CDR3 has 17 residues. The germline CDR1 and CDR2 sequences are SNHLY and FYNNEI. CDR3 bases: TGTGCCAGCAGTAACGGGGGGCAAGTAGTTTTGAGAGAGACCCAGTACTTC. Translation: CASSNGGQVVLRETQYF. The full variable domain, rest sourced from reference TRBV2 and TRBJ2-5, is EPEVTQTPSHQVTQMGQEVILRCVPISNHLYFYWYRQILGQKVEFLVSFYNNEISEKSEIFDDQFSVERPDGSNFTLKIRSTKLEDSAMYFCASSNGGQVVLRETQYFGPGTRLLVL.

V usage is TRBV6-1 and J usage is TRBJ1-5; TRBD1 is a possible D gene (5 bases). With 1 base removed from V and 1 base from J, the gap between germline ends came to 8 bases. The CDR3 loop spans 15 amino acids. In germline, CDR1 is MNHNS, CDR2 SASEGT. CDR3 protein: CASSEDRWSNQPQHF. In DNA form, the CDR3 reads TGTGCCAGCAGTGAAGACAGGTGGAGCAATCAGCCCCAGCATTTT.

This chain uses TRBV19 with TRBJ2-7; 11 bases map to TRBD1. This CDR3 is 14 amino acids long. Germline trimming cut 5 bases from V and 9 bases from J; bases unmatched to any gene: 9. Germline lookup yields CDR1 LNHDA and CDR2 SQIVND (reference sequence). For the CDR3, the DNA is TGTGCCAGTAGTCCCCGACCGGGACAGGGGGTGCAGTACTTC. Residues: CASSPRPGQGVQYF.

The chain carries TRBV9 and TRBJ2-2, with TRBD1 as a possible D gene (6 bases). Germline CDR1 SGDLS, CDR2 YYNGEE. V was clipped by 0 bases and J by 0 bases, with 9 bases between them. The CDR3 contains 16 residues. CDR3 nucleotides: TGTGCCAGCAGCGTAGATTGGACAGCGAACACCGGGGAGCTGTTTTTT. Residues: CASSVDWTANTGELFF.

The chain employs TRBV18 and TRBJ1-1; maybe TRBD1 (6 bases). Germline V gene data show CDR1 as KGHSH and CDR2 as LQKENI. The CDR3 runs to 11 residues. Trimming pared 5 bases from V and 8 bases from J, leaving 9 bases between. CDR3 DNA sequence: TGTGCCAGCTCAACCCAGGGGGAAGCTTTCTTT. Translating it yields CASSTQGEAFF.